This T cell receptor (beta chain) was captured by sequencing in a study of CD8+CD57+ T cells in acquired aplastic anemia. Germline V lookup: CDR1 ENHRY, CDR2 SYGVKD. Trimming removed 6 bases from V and 14 bases from J, with 35 bases in between. The CDR3 is made up of 18 amino acids. Genomic DNA acted as the template from which TCR beta VDJ combination and CDR3 sequence profiling were carried out. TCRdb re-analysed the reads in MiXCR, keeping a single row per CDR3 protein. The table shows about 200,000 distinct CDR3 sequences, with approximately 60% occurring only once. Whoever was chosen for sequencing had shown CD8+CD57+ cell expansion by flow cytometry.

Sequencing input: sorted CD4+, CD8+, or CD8+CD57+ T cells (not recorded which) from PBMCs. V is TRBV10-3 and J is TRBJ2-1; D might be TRBD1 (6 bases). This TCR was sampled from a human donor with aplastic anemia. CDR3 protein: CAISEPPTGQIKAREEFF. CDR3 coding DNA: TGTGCCATCAGCGAGCCACCGACAGGCCAAATCAAAGCAAGAGAGGAGTTCTTC.